The sequence of this T cell receptor (beta chain) was determined in a study of cytomegalovirus exposure and HLA in healthy donors. 13 Jbeta primers and 60 Vbeta primers were used for the PCR. Under the authors' procedure: Later, some 79 million unique TCR beta chains were counted in an analysis, and some 10 million of them were shared. Sequenced by immunoSEQ multiplex PCR; TCRdb stores in-frame clones only, minus some. V and J calls and clone size are given by that table; D and trimming were obtained from the DNA. The repertoire consists of 100,000 to 150,000 clones, with 80% occurring once and the leading ten covering 1%. Whole-study results and caveats: A highly shared variant cluster was judged a likely technical artifact. Across donors, sequencing depth was assumed by presence/absence analyses to be roughly uniform.

About this clone itself: The target antigen is unknown.

Trimming took off 3 bases at V and 9 bases at J, with 15 bases between the two ends. The CDR3 consists of 14 residues. Germline CDR1 is SGHTA and CDR2 is FQGNSA. The receptor's source is a man aged 35-49 years in good health and CMV-seronegative. The rearrangement links TRBV7-2 to TRBJ1-5; perhaps TRBD1 as D (6 bases). Sequences were obtained from PBMCs. This CDR3 is CASSFNRDSGPQHF. The CDR3 nucleotides read TGTGCCAGCAGCTTCAACAGGGATTCGGGGCCCCAGCATTTT.